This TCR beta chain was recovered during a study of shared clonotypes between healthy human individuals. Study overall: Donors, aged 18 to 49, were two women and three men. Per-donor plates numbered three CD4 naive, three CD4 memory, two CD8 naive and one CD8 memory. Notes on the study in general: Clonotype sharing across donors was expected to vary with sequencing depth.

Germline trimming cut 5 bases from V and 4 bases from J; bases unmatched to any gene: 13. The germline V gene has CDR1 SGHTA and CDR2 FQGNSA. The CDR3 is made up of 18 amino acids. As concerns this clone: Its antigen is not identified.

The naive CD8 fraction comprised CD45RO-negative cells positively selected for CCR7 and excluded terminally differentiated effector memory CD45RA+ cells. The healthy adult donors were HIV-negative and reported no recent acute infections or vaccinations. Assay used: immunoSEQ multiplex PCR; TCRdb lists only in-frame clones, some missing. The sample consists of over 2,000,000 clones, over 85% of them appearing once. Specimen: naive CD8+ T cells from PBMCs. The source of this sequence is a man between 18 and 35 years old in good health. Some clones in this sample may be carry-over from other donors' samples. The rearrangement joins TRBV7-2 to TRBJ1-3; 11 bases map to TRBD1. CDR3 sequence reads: CASSAGTGGYFLGNTIYF. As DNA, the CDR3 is TGTGCCAGCAGCGCCGGGACAGGGGGGTATTTTTTAGGAAACACCATATATTTT. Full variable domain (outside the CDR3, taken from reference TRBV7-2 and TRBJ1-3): GAGVSQSPSNKVTEKGKDVELRCDPISGHTALYWYRQSLGQGLEFLIYFQGNSAPDKSGLPSDRFSAERTGGSVSTLTIQRTQQEDSAVYLCASSAGTGGYFLGNTIYFGEGSWLTVV.